The entry below describes one T cell receptor (beta chain). Its recognized antigen is unknown. No base-level quality is on record; no much larger clone is a single base apart. This specimen's time point label, per the study, means: patch test 2, 6 weeks after DPC sensitization. The treatment or condition label for this specimen denotes: therapeutic diphenylcyclopropenone sensitization with weekly scalp DPC. At every patch-test visit, the blood draw took place before the patch test was put on. Eligible patients were aged 18 to 70, diagnosed with alopecia, deemed suitable for DPC therapy, and excluded if pregnant. Total RNA was extracted from unfractionated whole blood that had been collected in Tempus Blood RNA tubes. This specimen belongs to a study of human T cells and chemical hapten exposure (dated by TCRdb to the early 2020s). Regarding the study in general: For sensitization, 2% DPC in acetone was applied to a roughly 2 cm by roughly 2 cm area of upper inner arm skin. The patient cohort, mostly female, included alopecia areata with under or over 50% scalp involvement, alopecia totalis and alopecia universalis. Patch testing was done on the upper back using Finn chambers containing 0.01% DPC, and results were scored after 6 days according to International Contact Dermatitis Research Group standards. Blood samples were taken from patients before sensitization (week 0) and then at 2, 6 and about 24 weeks after DPC sensitization. This study followed changes in the peripheral blood TCR repertoire in vivo during primary and secondary sensitization of alopecia patients to the hapten diphenylcyclopropenone (DPC). Libraries were pooled for sequencing, and per-sample TCR yields varied mainly because of small differences in library volumes within the pool. For TCR sequencing, blood came from 25 to 30 alopecia patients at anywhere from one to four time points (pre-sensitization, 2, 6 and 24 weeks). Weekly therapeutic DPC doses were additionally applied to the scalp of patients throughout the roughly 26-week study period.

Points the paper makes about the study in general: Repeated subsampling changed both the strength of the expansion versus patch-test correlation and the threshold at which that correlation became significant. A positive correlation was found between the number of PT1 expanded TCRs and patch test score, with significance reached at thresholds 8, 16 and 32 but not 4. No change with DPC sensitization was found in the number of TCRs above 1 in 1000 frequency, and no evidence of global repertoire structure alterations was found. Because every patient had alopecia, a presumed autoimmune disease, the patients' immune response might differ from that of healthy individuals. Expanded TCRs formed significantly more large CDR3 similarity clusters than pre-sensitization or healthy control sets, consistent with antigen-driven responses.

From the cysteine up to the phenylalanine, the CDR3 has a length of 15 residues. Only the CDR3 part of the read is kept: 45 bases, read in frame from the first base. Between the V and J ends, shortened by 5 bases and 7 bases respectively, the junction contains 21 bases. For CDR1 and CDR2, the germline V gene (reference sequence) lists MNHEY and SMNVEV. Library creation used RACE. Sequencing was carried out with a NextSeq 500. During library preparation, unique molecular identifiers were attached to individual cDNA molecules so that TCRs could be counted in a quantitative, reproducible way. Both TCR alpha and TCR beta chains were sequenced from each blood RNA sample. The source study handled its data this way. The median number of TCRs per sample was some 100,000, ranging from about 20,000 to 700,000. The Decombinator software suite was used to annotate the V, J and CDR3 of the TCR reads. For PS versus PT1 abundance plots, all samples were subsampled to the same number of TCRs (28,000). Expanded TCRs were defined as absent before sensitization and observed at least eight times at the 2-week time point. Using fastp at Q25 and MiXCR, TCRdb reprocessed the public reads and kept productive beta chains. Each entry is one CDR3 protein sequence, shown with its most common DNA and genes. TCRdb, not the authors, supplied the V and J calls. This sample holds about 140,000 distinct CDR3 sequences; over 9.5% were observed only once. The ten largest clones take up 1.3% to 1.5% of the sample.

The receptor chain draws on TRBV27 and TRBJ2-7; 7 matching bases give a weak D call of TRBD2. This material consisted of whole blood, taken in connection with sensitization to the hapten diphenylcyclopropenone (DPC). This TCR was sampled from a woman aged 45-59 years with alopecia areata. Some clones in this sample may be carry-over from other donors' samples. In nucleotides, the sequence is TGTGCCAGCAGTAGAGGGGGACTACCCTACCGAGAGCAGTACTTC. This yields the protein CASSRGGLPYREQYF.